Presented here are 18 T cell receptor beta chains from one specimen sequenced in a study of CD8 T cells in ankylosing spondylitis. TCRdb passed the 5' RACE reads through MiXCR, listing each CDR3 protein once. The sample lists about 140,000 distinct CDR3 sequences; over 9.5% were seen once. The material sequenced was blood, either unsorted or a sorted T cell fraction (not recorded which). The receptors shown here come from a female donor with ankylosing spondylitis or in good health (not recorded which).

This clonotype occurred many times. The genes are TRBV3-1 and TRBJ2-1; D not resolved. Trimming took 4 bases from V and 4 from J, leaving 8 bases between them. The CDR3 totals 13 residues. CDR1 and CDR2 (germline): LGHDT, YNNKEL (reference sequence). The CDR3 region has the DNA TGTGCCAGCAGCCCCCGCAGATACAATGAGCAGTTCTTC. Protein product: CASSPRRYNEQFF.

V gene TRBV5-1 combines with J gene TRBJ1-1; TRBD1 matches 7 bases. Germline CDR1 SGHRS, CDR2 YFSETQ. V was pared by 4 bases and J by 4 bases, with 16 bases of the junction left unmatched. The CDR3 has 17 amino acids. The CDR3 region has the DNA TGCGCCAGCAGCGGCTTCGGGACAGTTGAGATGGGCACTGAAGCTTTCTTT. This encodes CASSGFGTVEMGTEAFF.

As to this clonotype: This clone may be a read error of a much larger clone one base away. This rearrangement joins TRBV7-2 to TRBJ2-2, with D perhaps matching TRBD1 or TRBD2 (5 bases each). This CDR3 comprises 12 residues. Germline V CDR1 and CDR2: SGHTA, FQGNSA. CDR3 loop: CVSSFRAGEPFF. CDR3 nucleotide sequence: TGTGTCAGCAGCTTCAGGGCCGGGGAGCCGTTTTTT.

This clonotype was recorded many times. The V and J genes are TRBV20-1 and TRBJ1-1; TRBD1 aligns across 9 bases. Germline lookup yields CDR1 DFQATT and CDR2 SNEGSKA (reference sequence). The CDR3 covers 12 residues. With 6 bases clipped from V and 6 bases from J, the junction kept 5 bases outside the gene matches. In nucleotides, the CDR3 is TGCAGTGCGGTGGACAGGGGCTCTGAAGCTTTCTTT. Protein product: CSAVDRGSEAFF.

This clonotype was observed many times. This chain uses TRBV28 with TRBJ1-2, with 11 bases identical to TRBD1. V shed 5 bases and J 3 bases; nucleotides not matched to a gene: 5. Per the germline V gene, CDR1 is MDHEN and CDR2 is SYDVKM. CDR3 length: 15 amino acids. For the CDR3, the DNA is TGTGCCAGCAGTACACCGGGACAGGGGGACTATGGCTACACCTTC. This translates into CASSTPGQGDYGYTF.

In its sample, this clonotype was seen many times. The chain couples TRBV6-6 to TRBJ1-3; the D gene is possibly TRBD1 (5 bases). There are 13 residues in the CDR3. Germline lookup yields CDR1 MNHNY and CDR2 SVGAGI (reference sequence). With 5 bases removed from V and 4 bases from J, the gap between germline ends came to 9 bases. In nucleotides, the CDR3 is TGTGCCAGCAGTAGGGACGAAGGAAACACCATATATTTT. It is translated as CASSRDEGNTIYF.

This clonotype was counted only a few times. For the CDR3, the DNA is TGTGCCAGCAGCTTAGCTGCGGGGGCCATGAACACCGGGGAGCTGTTTTTT. The encoded protein is CASSLAAGAMNTGELFF. The rearrangement links TRBV7-6 to TRBJ2-2; TRBD2 is a possible D gene (7 bases). The germline gives CDR1 SGHVS, CDR2 FNYEAQ. CDR3 length: 17 residues. V shed 0 bases and J shed 1 base, with 12 bases lying between them.

Ten or more counts support this clonotype. The V and J genes are TRBV6-2 or TRBV6-3 and TRBJ2-1; TRBD1 aligns across 9 bases. Germline V gene lookup returns CDR1 MNHEY and CDR2 SVGEGT. The CDR3 has 15 residues. Trimming cost V 5 bases and J 8 bases; bases outside gene matches: 10. CDR3 amino acids: CASSTPGQGQYEQFF. Written as DNA, the CDR3 is TGTGCCAGCAGTACACCGGGACAGGGACAATATGAGCAGTTCTTC.

This clonotype was seen ten or more times. The genes are TRBV5-1 and TRBJ2-5; 7 nucleotides agree with TRBD1. This CDR3 region has 14 residues. Germline assignment: CDR1 SGHRS and CDR2 YFSETQ. Trimming at V came to 4 bases and at J to 4 bases, leaving 7 bases not matched to a gene. The CDR3 here is CASSPGTARETQYF. The DNA for the CDR3 is TGCGCCAGCAGCCCCGGGACAGCAAGAGAGACCCAGTACTTC.

The CDR3 reads CATSAAQGYEQFF. The CDR3 region has the DNA TGTGCCACCAGTGCCGCACAGGGCTATGAGCAGTTCTTC. The genes are TRBV24-1 and TRBJ2-1; D is perhaps TRBD1 (6 bases). Trimming cost V 5 bases and J 8 bases, with 12 bases left between them. Germline CDR1 is KGHDR and CDR2 is SFDVKD. CDR3 length equals 13 residues.

Ten or more counts support this clonotype. The rearrangement uses TRBV9 and TRBJ2-1; 10 nucleotides match TRBD2. Trimming at V came to 0 bases and at J to 6 bases, leaving 6 bases not matched to a gene. Germline CDR1 reads SGDLS; CDR2 reads YYNGEE. The length of the CDR3 is 16 residues. For the CDR3, the DNA is TGTGCCAGCAGCGTAGGGCAGCGGGAGGGTACCAATGAGCAGTTCTTC. It is translated as CASSVGQREGTNEQFF. Full variable domain (remainder filled in from reference TRBV9 and TRBJ2-1): DSGVTQTPKHLITATGQRVTLRCSPRSGDLSVYWYQQSLDQGLQFLIQYYNGEERAKGNILERFSAQQFPDLHSELNLSSLELGDSALYFCASSVGQREGTNEQFFGPGTRLTVL.

This clonotype was seen repeatedly, ten times or more. J is TRBJ2-1 and V is TRBV3-1; TRBD2 matches at 7 bases. This CDR3 comprises 16 residues. After removal of 2 bases from V and 8 bases from J, the junction contained 12 bases not matched to a gene. The germline V gene encodes CDR1 LGHDT and CDR2 YNNKEL (reference sequence). CDR3 region: CASSQRERGSWDEQFF. The CDR3 bases are TGTGCCAGCAGCCAACGGGAGCGGGGATCTTGGGATGAGCAGTTCTTC.

This clonotype was seen a handful of times. This sequence joins TRBV18 and TRBJ2-5; tentative D call: TRBD2 (6 bases). This CDR3 has 13 residues. The germline gives CDR1 KGHSH, CDR2 LQKENI. Trimming took 8 bases from V and 0 from J, leaving 10 bases between them. CDR3 sequence reads: CASTRDYQETQYF. CDR3 DNA sequence: TGTGCCAGCACCCGGGACTACCAAGAGACCCAGTACTTC.

This sequence joins TRBV21-1 and TRBJ2-6; TRBD1 reflects the table's D call only, with no check against the DNA. TRBV21-1 is assigned pseudogene status. The CDR3 spans 18 residues. CDR3 DNA sequence: TGTGCCAGCAACAAGGGGACAGTTACTCTATCTGGGGCCAACGTCCTGACTTTC. This codes for CASNKGTVTLSGANVLTF.

Note on this clonotype: A much more abundant neighbour one base away suggests this may be a read error. The V and J genes are TRBV20-1 and TRBJ2-7; D tentatively reads TRBD1 or TRBD2 (5 bases each). The germline V and J ends were trimmed by 3 bases and 3 bases, with 9 bases remaining between them. Germline loops: CDR1 DFQATT, CDR2 SNEGSKA (reference sequence). This CDR3 contains 12 residues. CDR3 amino acids: CSARRGDYEQYF. As DNA, the CDR3 is TGCAGTGCTAGGAGGGGAGACTACGAGCAGTACTTC.

This clonotype was counted at least ten times. This sequence joins TRBV4-2 and TRBJ1-2; D gene unclear. This CDR3 is built from 15 residues. The germline V gene has CDR1 LGHNA and CDR2 YNFKEQ. V lost 0 bases to trimming and J lost 4 bases, with 12 bases between them. The DNA for the CDR3 is TGTGCCAGCAGCCAAGACGTCCCGCGGTCCTATGGCTACACCTTC. It encodes CASSQDVPRSYGYTF.

This clonotype was detected many times. This rearrangement joins TRBV28 to TRBJ2-7; 9 bases agree with TRBD1. The CDR3 runs 15 residues. Trimming at V came to 4 bases and at J to 5 bases, leaving 9 bases not matched to a gene. CDR1 and CDR2 (germline): MDHEN, SYDVKM. The CDR3 region is CASSSRTDRGHEQYF. CDR3 bases: TGTGCCAGCAGTTCTAGAACGGACAGGGGTCACGAGCAGTACTTC. The whole variable domain, remainder taken from reference TRBV28 and TRBJ2-7, is DVKVTQSSRYLVKRTGEKVFLECVQDMDHENMFWYRQDPGLGLRLIYFSYDVKMKEKGDIPEGYSVSREKKERFSLILESASTNQTSMYLCASSSRTDRGHEQYFGPGTRLTVT.

As regards this clonotype: The CDR3 does not close with the conserved phenylalanine or tryptophan, likely indicating a read error. The chain recombines TRBV3-1 with TRBJ1-4; TRBD1 aligns across 7 bases. Germline-derived CDR1 and CDR2 are LGHDT and YNNKEL (reference sequence). The trim removed 2 bases at V and 6 bases at J, leaving 6 bases unmatched. CDR3 length equals 15 residues. The CDR3 DNA reads as TGTGCCAGCAGCCAAACACAGGGGTTGGATGAAAAACTGTTTTTA. Protein: CASSQTQGLDEKLFL.